This passage covers 30 T cell receptor beta chains from one sample sequenced in a study of cytomegalovirus exposure and HLA in healthy donors. The PCR contained 60 Vbeta and 13 Jbeta primers. Only in-frame clones appear in the TCRdb table, and some are missing; sequencing was by immunoSEQ multiplex PCR. Among about 200,000 clones, 75% to 90% were seen once, and the ten largest hold about 2.6%. The sequenced sample consisted of PBMCs. The receptors originated from a woman aged 40 to 50 in good health and CMV-seronegative.

This clone was found a few times. CDR3 in amino acids: CASSHRDRGYDTQYF. For the CDR3, the DNA is TGTGCCAGTAGCCACCGGGACAGGGGTTACGATACGCAGTATTTT. The V call is TRBV19, the J call TRBJ2-3; 10 positions agree with TRBD1. V shed 6 bases, J shed 6 bases, and the junction held 9 bases outside the gene matches. Germline V gene data show CDR1 as LNHDA and CDR2 as SQIVND (reference sequence). This CDR3 spans 15 amino acids.

Note on this clone: Sequence at one end of the junction differs from germline and may be a read error. The V gene is TRBV7-7, the J gene TRBJ2-5, with 7 bases fitting TRBD1. Germline V CDR1 and CDR2: SSHAT, FNYEAQ (reference sequence). This CDR3 region has 16 residues. The CDR3 DNA reads TGTGCCAGCAGCTTAGCGCCGACAGGGCTCCAAGGGACCCAGTACTTC. This translates into CASSLAPTGLQGTQYF.

V is TRBV28 and J is TRBJ1-3; tentative D call: TRBD1 (6 bases). The CDR3 totals 14 residues. Per germline, CDR1 MDHEN and CDR2 SYDVKM. V was cut by 3 bases and J by 1 base, with 7 bases left in between. The CDR3 reads CASSFQGSGNTIYF. The CDR3 coding sequence is TGTGCCAGCAGTTTTCAGGGGTCTGGAAACACCATATATTTT.

For this clone: One end of the junction does not line up with germline, which may come from a read error. The genes are TRBV23-1 and TRBJ2-7; TRBD1 matches 7 bases. TRBV23-1 is assigned to the ORF class and has an uncertain function. The CDR3 runs to 12 residues. The CDR3 coding sequence is TGCGCCAGCAGTCAATCGAAGTGGGACAGACACTTC. This gives the protein CASSQSKWDRHF.

The chain carries TRBV30 and TRBJ2-7; D perhaps matches TRBD1 (6 bases). The CDR3 spans 11 residues. V was trimmed by 6 bases and J by 1 base, leaving 7 bases between them. From germline, CDR1 is GTSNPN and CDR2 SVGIG (reference sequence). DNA for the CDR3: TGTGCCTGTGACAGGTCCTACGAGCAGTACTTC. Amino acid sequence: CACDRSYEQYF.

The chain combines TRBV6-5 with TRBJ2-1, with 7 bases aligning to TRBD1. Germline V CDR1 and CDR2: MNHEY, SVGAGI. CDR3 length equals 13 residues. V was clipped by 7 bases and J by 3 bases; unmatched bases: 3. The CDR3 region has the DNA TGTGCCAGCACCGACAGGGACTACAATGAGCAGTTCTTC. This codes for CASTDRDYNEQFF.

This clone was counted at least ten times. The gene calls are TRBV7-9 and TRBJ1-1; the D gene is possibly TRBD1 (5 bases). V gave up 1 base and J gave up 4 bases, with 13 bases separating them. From germline, CDR1 is SEHNR and CDR2 FQNEAQ (reference sequence). The CDR3 extends over 15 amino acids. CDR3 nucleotide sequence: TGTGCCAGCAGCTTAGTAACAGGACCTTCCACTGAAGCTTTCTTT. As protein: CASSLVTGPSTEAFF.

The chain links TRBV6-5 to TRBJ2-1; TRBD2 matches at 9 bases. J lost 5 bases, V lost 6 bases, and 5 bases had no gene match. The CDR3 extends over 14 amino acids. The germline CDR1 and CDR2 sequences are MNHEY and SVGAGI. The CDR3 sequence is CASSRTSANNEQFF. CDR3 sequence (DNA): TGTGCCAGCAGCCGGACTAGCGCAAACAATGAGCAGTTCTTC.

The V call is TRBV11-2, the J call TRBJ1-1, with a tentative D call TRBD1 (5 bases). V dropped 1 base and J dropped 5 bases, with 17 bases sitting between them. CDR1 is SGHAT, CDR2 FQNNGV, per germline. CDR3 size: 16 residues. DNA for the CDR3: TGTGCCAGCAGCTTAGGGGGTCAGGTGAAGGGGACTGAAGCTTTCTTT. This translates into CASSLGGQVKGTEAFF.

Notes on this clone: Other DNA variants within this sample encode the same CDR3. The chain carries TRBV5-1 and TRBJ2-5; 8 bases are shared with TRBD2. Trimming took 1 base from V and 2 from J; bases not matched to a gene: 1. This CDR3 contains 14 residues. Germline V gene sequence: CDR1 SGHRS, CDR2 YFSETQ. This chain's CDR3 is CASSLTSGQETQYF. CDR3 nucleotides: TGCGCCAGCAGCTTGACTAGCGGTCAAGAGACCCAGTACTTC.

This rearrangement joins TRBV11-1 to TRBJ2-3, with a possible D match to TRBD1 (6 bases). The V gene's germline CDR1 is SGHAT and CDR2 FQDESV (reference sequence). This CDR3 comprises 15 residues. V was trimmed by 5 bases and J by 1 base, leaving 13 bases between them. CDR3 DNA: TGTGCCAGCAGCGTCTGGGACACCCGCACAGATACGCAGTATTTT. Residues: CASSVWDTRTDTQYF.

The chain carries TRBV18 and TRBJ2-2, with a possible D match to TRBD2 (5 bases). Trimming pared 0 bases from V and 4 bases from J, leaving 6 bases between. The CDR3 has 14 residues. Germline-derived CDR1 and CDR2 are KGHSH and LQKENI. In nucleotides, the CDR3 is TGTGCCAGCTCACCACCGAGGGCCACCGGGGAGCTGTTTTTT. Encoded protein: CASSPPRATGELFF.

The chain links TRBV7-9 to TRBJ2-2; 7 bases line up with TRBD1. V trimming: 6 bases; J trimming: 5 bases; junction bases outside the gene matches: 9. The CDR3 is made up of 15 amino acids. Germline V gene sequence: CDR1 SEHNR, CDR2 FQNEAQ (reference sequence). The chain's CDR3 is CASSYSVTGTGELFF. CDR3 nucleotides: TGTGCCAGCAGTTACAGTGTGACAGGGACCGGGGAGCTGTTTTTT.

This chain links TRBV5-1 with TRBJ2-3, with 7 bases matching TRBD2. Losses at the gene ends were 0 bases for V and 2 bases for J; bases not matched to a gene: 6. The CDR3 spans 16 residues. Germline CDR1 and CDR2: SGHRS and YFSETQ. The CDR3 DNA follows: TGCGCCAGCAGCTTGGCGCCTAGCGGACCCACAGATACGCAGTATTTT. It encodes CASSLAPSGPTDTQYF.

This clone showed up just a few times. The chain joins TRBV7-9 to TRBJ2-7; no definite D call. V lost 4 bases and J 4 bases, leaving 17 bases between the germline ends. CDR1 and CDR2 (germline): SEHNR, FQNEAQ (reference sequence). The CDR3 is 15 amino acids. CDR3 DNA sequence: TGTGCCAGCAGCTCAACGACGGGTCCTCGGTACGAGCAGTACTTC. Amino acids: CASSSTTGPRYEQYF.

This chain connects TRBV10-2 to TRBJ2-7; 8 positions match TRBD2. The germline V gene encodes CDR1 WSHSY and CDR2 SAAADI. V lost 6 bases and J lost 3; bases outside the gene matches: 13. The CDR3 has 16 amino acids. The CDR3 DNA follows: TGCGCCAGCAGGACCAAACCTACTAGCGGTTTCTACGAGCAGTACTTC. Residues: CASRTKPTSGFYEQYF.

The V and J genes are TRBV25-1 and TRBJ2-1; 9 nucleotides match TRBD2. Germline lookup yields CDR1 MGHDK and CDR2 SYGVNS. The CDR3 has 14 amino acids. J lost 7 bases, V lost 6 bases, and 7 bases had no gene match. CDR3 amino acids: CASRDSGSGNEQFF. DNA of the CDR3: TGTGCCAGCAGAGATAGCGGGAGCGGGAATGAGCAGTTCTTC.

Turning to this clone: Germline and junction disagree at one end, which may indicate a read error. The rearrangement uses TRBV4-2 and TRBJ2-7; a weak D match, TRBD2 (5 bases). The CDR3 is made up of 15 amino acids. Germline V gene sequence: CDR1 LGHNA, CDR2 YNFKEQ. The CDR3 region has the DNA TGTGCCAGCAGCCAAGGGTTAGCGATTGCCTACGAGCAGCACTTC. This sequence encodes CASSQGLAIAYEQHF.

The chain combines TRBV2 with TRBJ1-3; D not resolved. The V end was cut by 4 bases, the J end by 5 bases, with 9 bases between. The length of the CDR3 is 13 residues. CDR1 and CDR2 (germline): SNHLY, FYNNEI. The CDR3 DNA is TGTGCCAGCAGTGCCGCGGGAAGAAACACCATATATTTT. Translating it yields CASSAAGRNTIYF.

This sequence joins TRBV7-9 and TRBJ2-1; 10 positions agree with TRBD2. V lost 2 bases and J lost 7; bases outside the gene matches: 2. Per the germline V gene, CDR1 is SEHNR and CDR2 is FQNEAQ (reference sequence). The CDR3 covers 14 residues. The CDR3 coding sequence is TGTGCCAGCAGCTTAAGAGCGGGGGGGAATGAGCAGTTCTTC. Translation: CASSLRAGGNEQFF. Together with reference TRBV7-9 and TRBJ2-1, the CDR3 gives the full variable domain: DTGVSQNPRHKITKRGQNVTFRCDPISEHNRLYWYRQTLGQGPEFLTYFQNEAQLEKSRLLSDRFSAERPKGSFSTLEIQRTEQGDSAMYLCASSLRAGGNEQFFGPGTRLTVL.

V usage is TRBV27 and J usage is TRBJ2-7; 10 positions match TRBD2. The length of the CDR3 is 17 residues. Germline V gene sequence: CDR1 MNHEY, CDR2 SMNVEV (reference sequence). The junction had 10 bases not matched to a gene; V was cut back by 4 bases and J by 1 base. In DNA, the CDR3 is TGTGCCAGCAGTTCCCGGATACGACTAGCGGGTTCCTACGAGCAGTACTTC. Its translation: CASSSRIRLAGSYEQYF.

The rearrangement uses TRBV5-1 and TRBJ2-7; the D gene is possibly TRBD2 (6 bases). The germline V gene encodes CDR1 SGHRS and CDR2 YFSETQ. The CDR3 contains 15 residues. The ends were cut back, 3 bases at V and 0 bases at J, with 13 bases in the middle. The chain's CDR3 is CASSSSGTFSYEQYF. The CDR3 nucleotides are TGCGCCAGCAGCTCTTCCGGGACTTTCTCCTACGAGCAGTACTTC.

The gene calls are TRBV30 and TRBJ1-2, with D possibly TRBD1 on 5 matching bases. The CDR3 extends over 12 amino acids. V was trimmed by 6 bases and J by 5 bases, leaving 13 bases between them. Germline CDR1 reads GTSNPN; CDR2 reads SVGIG (reference sequence). The CDR3 DNA follows: TGTGCCTGCAGGGCAGCGCTTTATGGCTACACCTTC. The encoded protein is CACRAALYGYTF.

The chain recombines TRBV25-1 with TRBJ2-5; D gene unclear. The V end lost 0 bases, the J end lost 3 bases, and 2 bases lay between the germline ends. The CDR3 length is 12 residues. CDR1 MGHDK and CDR2 SYGVNS come from the germline V gene. DNA of the CDR3: TGTGCCAGCAGTGAATATAAAGAGACCCAGTACTTC. Amino acid sequence: CASSEYKETQYF.

The rearrangement links TRBV11-3 to TRBJ2-2; D may be TRBD2 (5 bases). Looked up from germline, CDR1 is SGHNT and CDR2 is YENEEA. Trimming left V 2 bases short and J 3 bases short, with 13 bases between. CDR3 length: 16 amino acids. CDR3 DNA sequence: TGTGCCAGCAGCTTATTTAGTAGCGCGGACACCGGGGAGCTGTTTTTT. Translation: CASSLFSSADTGELFF. The entire variable domain, with the rest obtained from reference TRBV11-3 and TRBJ2-2, is as follows: EAGVVQSPRYKIIEKKQPVAFWCNPISGHNTLYWYLQNLGQGPELLIRYENEEAVDDSQLPKDRFSAERLKGVDSTLKIQPAELGDSAVYLCASSLFSSADTGELFFGEGSRLTVL.

The chain couples TRBV5-4 to TRBJ1-2, with 8 bases fitting TRBD1. J lost 4 bases, V lost 2 bases, and 4 bases had no gene match. The CDR3 runs to 14 residues. Germline-derived CDR1 and CDR2 are SGHNT and YYREEE (reference sequence). The CDR3 protein is CASSLQGVRYGYTF. The CDR3 DNA is TGTGCCAGCAGCTTACAGGGGGTACGCTATGGCTACACCTTC.

CDR3 nucleotides: TGTGCCTGGAGTCCTCCCGGACAGGAATCCTATGGCTACACCTTC. Amino acids: CAWSPPGQESYGYTF. The V gene is TRBV30, the J gene TRBJ1-2; 7 positions agree with TRBD1. The V and J ends lost 2 bases and 4 bases, in that order; junction bases with no gene match: 10. The germline CDR1 and CDR2 sequences are GTSNPN and SVGIG (reference sequence). CDR3 length equals 15 residues.

The V gene is TRBV11-2, the J gene TRBJ1-3; possible D gene TRBD1, 6 bases. The germline gives CDR1 SGHAT, CDR2 FQNNGV. V lost 6 bases, J lost 4 bases, and 10 bases lay in between. CDR3 length equals 13 residues. In nucleotides, the CDR3 is TGTGCCAGCAGTTTTCAGGGGGGAAACACCATATATTTT. Translation gives CASSFQGGNTIYF.

The V and J genes are TRBV10-3 and TRBJ1-2; D is unclear. The V gene lost 6 bases and the J gene lost 4 bases, with 12 bases spanning the gap. Looked up from germline, CDR1 is ENHRY and CDR2 is SYGVKD. The CDR3 is 13 amino acids. CDR3 DNA sequence: TGTGCCATCAGGGCAGGCTTTACCTATGGCTACACCTTC. It specifies CAIRAGFTYGYTF.

This chain joins TRBV6-4 and TRBJ1-5, with 11 bases aligning to TRBD1. CDR1 and CDR2 from the germline V gene are MRHNA and SNTAGT. The V segment lost 2 bases and the J segment 1 base; nucleotides outside the gene matches: 13. The CDR3 covers 20 residues. DNA of the CDR3: TGTGCCAGCAGTGACGGTTGTGGACAGGGGGCGCGGAAGAGCAATCAGCCCCAGCATTTT. It is translated as CASSDGCGQGARKSNQPQHF.